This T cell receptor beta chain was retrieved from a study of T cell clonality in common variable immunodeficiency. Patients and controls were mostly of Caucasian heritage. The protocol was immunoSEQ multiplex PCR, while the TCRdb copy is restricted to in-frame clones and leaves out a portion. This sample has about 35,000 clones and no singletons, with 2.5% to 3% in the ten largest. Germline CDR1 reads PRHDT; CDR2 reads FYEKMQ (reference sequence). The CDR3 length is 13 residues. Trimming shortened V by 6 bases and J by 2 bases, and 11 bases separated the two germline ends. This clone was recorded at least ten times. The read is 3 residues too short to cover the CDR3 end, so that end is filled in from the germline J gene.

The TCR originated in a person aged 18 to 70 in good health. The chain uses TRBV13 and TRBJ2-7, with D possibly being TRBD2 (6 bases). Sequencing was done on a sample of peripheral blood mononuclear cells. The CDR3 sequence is CASSVREAYEQYF. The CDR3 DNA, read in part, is TGTGCCAGCAGTGTCAGGGAGGCCTACGAG.